The 5 T cell receptor beta chains presented below share a single source sample, sequenced in a study of T cells in Graves' hyperthyroidism and ophthalmopathy. Amplified TCR beta CDR3 regions came from RNA transcripts. First-round RT-PCR of the TCR CDR3 relied on the HTBI primer set. In TCRdb, the multiplex PCR reads were re-called with MiXCR into one record per CDR3 protein. Among about 400,000 distinct CDR3 sequences listed, about 15% were seen once. Source material: blood. All receptors derive from a woman aged 25 to 45 with Graves' hyperthyroidism.

Many counts were recorded for this clonotype. The rearrangement uses TRBV28 and TRBJ2-2; 8 bases align to TRBD2. The length of the CDR3 is 17 residues. Germline V gene sequence: CDR1 MDHEN, CDR2 SYDVKM. J gave up 1 base and V 4 bases, and 8 bases lay outside the gene matches. The CDR3: CASSSLILAGNTGELFF. The DNA of the CDR3 is TGTGCCAGCAGTTCGTTGATCCTAGCGGGGAACACCGGGGAGCTGTTTTTT.

The chain carries TRBV9 and TRBJ2-1; D is uncertain. The ends were cut back, 2 bases at V and 10 bases at J, with 19 bases in the middle. Germline assignment: CDR1 SGDLS and CDR2 YYNGEE. The CDR3 length is 15 residues. CDR3 in DNA: TGTGCCAGCAGCGTTTTTGTGGGCCAATCGGCCGAGCAGTTCTTC. Translated, it gives CASSVFVGQSAEQFF. Supplemented by reference TRBV9 and TRBJ2-1, the full variable domain reads DSGVTQTPKHLITATGQRVTLRCSPRSGDLSVYWYQQSLDQGLQFLIQYYNGEERAKGNILERFSAQQFPDLHSELNLSSLELGDSALYFCASSVFVGQSAEQFFGPGTRLTVL.

The CDR3 coding sequence is TGTGCCAGCAGCTCCTACCTCACTAGCGGGAGCTACAATGAGCAGTTCTTC. It yields the protein CASSSYLTSGSYNEQFF. The chain joins TRBV7-8 to TRBJ2-1, with 11 bases aligning to TRBD2. J was trimmed by 3 bases and V by 4 bases; bases with no gene match: 8. Germline V lookup: CDR1 SGHVS, CDR2 FQNEAQ. This CDR3 is 17 amino acids long.

The V call is TRBV9, the J call TRBJ1-1; the D is unclear. This CDR3 is 13 amino acids long. Germline V lookup: CDR1 SGDLS, CDR2 YYNGEE. Between the trimmed V and J ends, which lost 2 bases and 0 bases, there was a span of 5 bases. The CDR3 DNA follows: TGTGCCAGCAGCGTTAGTATGAACACTGAAGCTTTCTTT. Translating gives CASSVSMNTEAFF. The full variable domain, with the rest looked up from reference TRBV9 and TRBJ1-1, is DSGVTQTPKHLITATGQRVTLRCSPRSGDLSVYWYQQSLDQGLQFLIQYYNGEERAKGNILERFSAQQFPDLHSELNLSSLELGDSALYFCASSVSMNTEAFFGQGTRLTVV.

This clonotype was detected ten times or more. The J gene is TRBJ1-1, the V gene TRBV24-1, with 7 bases fitting TRBD1. CDR1 is KGHDR and CDR2 is SFDVKD in the germline V gene. This CDR3 spans 14 amino acids. The trim removed 3 bases at V and 1 base at J, leaving 1 base unmatched. In DNA form, the CDR3 reads TGTGCCACCAGTGATAGGGGGCCGAACACTGAAGCTTTCTTT. Translation gives CATSDRGPNTEAFF.